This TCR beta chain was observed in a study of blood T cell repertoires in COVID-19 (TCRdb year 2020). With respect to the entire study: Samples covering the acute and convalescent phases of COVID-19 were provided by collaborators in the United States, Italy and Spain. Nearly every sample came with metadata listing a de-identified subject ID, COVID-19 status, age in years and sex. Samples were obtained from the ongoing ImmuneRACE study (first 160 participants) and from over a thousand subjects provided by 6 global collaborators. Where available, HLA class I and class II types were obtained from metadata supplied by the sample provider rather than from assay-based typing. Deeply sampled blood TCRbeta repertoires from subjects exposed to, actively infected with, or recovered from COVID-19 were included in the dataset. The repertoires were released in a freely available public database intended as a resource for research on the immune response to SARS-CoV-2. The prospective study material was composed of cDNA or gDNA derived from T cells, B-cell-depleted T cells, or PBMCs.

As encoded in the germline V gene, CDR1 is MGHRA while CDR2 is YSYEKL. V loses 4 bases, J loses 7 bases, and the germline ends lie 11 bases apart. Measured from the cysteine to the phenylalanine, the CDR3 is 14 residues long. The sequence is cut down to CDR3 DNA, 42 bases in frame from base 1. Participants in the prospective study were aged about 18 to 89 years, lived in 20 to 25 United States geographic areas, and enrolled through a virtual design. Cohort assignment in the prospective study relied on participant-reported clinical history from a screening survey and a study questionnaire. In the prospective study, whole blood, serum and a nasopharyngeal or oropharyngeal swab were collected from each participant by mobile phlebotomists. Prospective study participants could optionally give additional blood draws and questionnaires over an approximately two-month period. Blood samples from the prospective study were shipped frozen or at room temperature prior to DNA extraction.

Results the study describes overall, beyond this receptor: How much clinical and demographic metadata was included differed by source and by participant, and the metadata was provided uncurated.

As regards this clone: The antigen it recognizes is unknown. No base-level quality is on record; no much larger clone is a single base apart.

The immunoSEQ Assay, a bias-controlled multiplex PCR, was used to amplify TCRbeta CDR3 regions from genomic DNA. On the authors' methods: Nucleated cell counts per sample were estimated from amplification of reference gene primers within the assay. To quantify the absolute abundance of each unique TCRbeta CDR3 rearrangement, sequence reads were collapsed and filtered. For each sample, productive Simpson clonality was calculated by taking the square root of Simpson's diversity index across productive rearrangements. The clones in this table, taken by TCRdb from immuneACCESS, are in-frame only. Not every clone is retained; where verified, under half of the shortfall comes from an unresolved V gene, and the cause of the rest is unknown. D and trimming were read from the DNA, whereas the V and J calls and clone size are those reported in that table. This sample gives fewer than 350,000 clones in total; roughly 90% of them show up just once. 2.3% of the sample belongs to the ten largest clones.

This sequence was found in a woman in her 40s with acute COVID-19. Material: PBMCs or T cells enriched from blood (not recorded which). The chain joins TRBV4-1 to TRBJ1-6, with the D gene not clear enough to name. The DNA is TGCGCCAGCAGCCGGACGGGGTTGAATTCACCCCTCCACTTT. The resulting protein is CASSRTGLNSPLHF.